The next 22 T cell receptor beta chains were all read from a single sample in a study of blood T cell repertoires in COVID-19. Method: immunoSEQ multiplex PCR; TCRdb's copy keeps in-frame clones and lacks some. The top ten clones hold more than 6% of a sample with 300,000 to 350,000 clones, over 75% of them seen once. Sequencing used peripheral blood. Receptors were obtained from a woman in her 30s with COVID-19, enrolled during active disease.

V and J are TRBV11-2 and TRBJ2-7; unclear D gene. Germline V CDR1 and CDR2: SGHAT, FQNNGV. The CDR3 contains 14 residues. V lost 0 bases to trimming and J lost 5 bases, with 11 bases between them. As DNA, the CDR3 is TGTGCCAGCAGCTTAGATTCGCAGGTCCACGAGCAGTACTTC. Translating it yields CASSLDSQVHEQYF.

This clone has a handful of counts. The gene calls are TRBV28 and TRBJ1-2; tentatively, D is TRBD1 (6 bases). The V end lost 8 bases, the J end lost 6 bases, and 16 bases lay between the germline ends. Looked up from germline, CDR1 is MDHEN and CDR2 is SYDVKM. This CDR3 spans 13 amino acids. CDR3 protein: CASYTGLLDGYTF. DNA of the CDR3: TGTGCCAGCTATACAGGGCTTTTAGATGGCTACACCTTC.

The V call is TRBV7-9, the J call TRBJ2-7; TRBD1 might be the D (5 bases). Trimming took 2 bases from V and 4 from J, leaving 18 bases between them. The germline V gene encodes CDR1 SEHNR and CDR2 FQNEAQ (reference sequence). CDR3 length: 16 residues. CDR3 loop: CASSLWGTAKTYEQYF. The CDR3 DNA sequence: TGTGCCAGCAGCTTATGGGGCACAGCGAAGACATACGAGCAGTACTTC.

This clone has just one count. Here the CDR3 DNA reads TGTGCTAGTGGTTTGGTACCGGGGACTAGCGGGATCGAGCAGTACTTC. Amino acid sequence: CASGLVPGTSGIEQYF. V gene TRBV12-5 combines with J gene TRBJ2-7; TRBD2 agrees at 13 bases. Germline CDR1 reads LGHNT; CDR2 reads FRNRAP. CDR3 length: 16 residues. The ends lost 0 bases at V and 6 bases at J; junction bases unmatched: 5.

The CDR3 sequence: CASSTSGGLWVYEQYF. Written as DNA, the CDR3 is TGCGCCAGCAGCACCTCAGGGGGCCTCTGGGTCTACGAGCAGTACTTC. The rearrangement links TRBV5-1 to TRBJ2-7; 8 bases map to TRBD1. From germline, CDR1 is SGHRS and CDR2 YFSETQ. The CDR3 has 16 residues. The V gene end was trimmed by 4 bases and the J gene end by 3 bases; junction bases not matched to a gene: 12.

This rearrangement joins TRBV30 to TRBJ2-2; D is ambiguous. The CDR3 is 11 residues long. CDR1 GTSNPN and CDR2 SVGIG come from the germline V gene (reference sequence). V shed 2 bases and J shed 7 bases, with 5 bases lying between them. CDR3 in amino acids: CAWSFGGELFF. CDR3 sequence (DNA): TGTGCCTGGAGTTTCGGCGGGGAGCTGTTTTTT.

The chain combines TRBV7-2 with TRBJ2-5; a weak D match, TRBD1 (5 bases). This CDR3 region has 14 residues. Trimming took 1 base from V and 5 from J, leaving 11 bases between them. From germline, CDR1 is SGHTA and CDR2 FQGNSA. The chain's CDR3 is CASSLEGLLETQYF. In DNA form, the CDR3 reads TGTGCCAGCAGCTTAGAGGGGCTGCTGGAGACCCAGTACTTC.

This chain uses TRBV9 with TRBJ2-7; 8 nucleotides line up with TRBD2. Germline loops: CDR1 SGDLS, CDR2 YYNGEE. The CDR3 sequence is 14 residues long. V shed 0 bases, J shed 2 bases, and the junction held 1 base outside the gene matches. The CDR3 reads CASSVGGLAYEQYF. The CDR3 nucleotides read TGTGCCAGCAGCGTAGGGGGACTAGCCTACGAGCAGTACTTC.

This chain uses TRBV28 with TRBJ2-5, with 9 bases identical to TRBD1. This CDR3 contains 16 residues. V trimming: 3 bases; J trimming: 4 bases; junction bases outside the gene matches: 9. The germline CDR1 and CDR2 sequences are MDHEN and SYDVKM. The CDR3 DNA sequence: TGTGCCAGCAGTTTCCTTGGACAGGGGCCAGGAGAGACCCAGTACTTC. Amino acid sequence: CASSFLGQGPGETQYF.

The rearrangement links TRBV4-1 to TRBJ1-5; D is perhaps TRBD1 (6 bases). V lost 0 bases and J 7 bases, leaving 7 bases between the germline ends. The CDR3 length is 13 residues. Germline V gene data show CDR1 as MGHRA and CDR2 as YSYEKL. The CDR3 DNA reads TGCGCCAGCAGCCAAGAACAGGGACAGCCCCAGCATTTT. Amino acid sequence: CASSQEQGQPQHF.

The chain has TRBV28 and TRBJ1-5; D gene unclear. The CDR3 contains 17 residues. Per germline, CDR1 MDHEN and CDR2 SYDVKM. Deletions cut 6 bases from V and 0 bases from J, with 18 bases between. As DNA, the CDR3 is TGTGCCAGCAGATCCGACGAGGGAAGTTATAGCAATCAGCCCCAGCATTTT. As protein: CASRSDEGSYSNQPQHF. Drawing the rest from reference TRBV28 and TRBJ1-5, the complete variable domain is DVKVTQSSRYLVKRTGEKVFLECVQDMDHENMFWYRQDPGLGLRLIYFSYDVKMKEKGDIPEGYSVSREKKERFSLILESASTNQTSMYLCASRSDEGSYSNQPQHFGDGTRLSIL.

The chain uses TRBV6-1 and TRBJ2-7; no definite D call. Trimming pared 1 base from V and 0 bases from J, leaving 13 bases between. From germline, CDR1 is MNHNS and CDR2 SASEGT. The CDR3 totals 16 residues. CDR3 region: CASSEVGWRSSYEQYF. DNA of the CDR3: TGTGCCAGCAGTGAAGTTGGTTGGCGGAGCTCCTACGAGCAGTACTTC.

The V call is TRBV12-3 or TRBV12-4, the J call TRBJ2-3; 8 nucleotides match TRBD2. V dropped 6 bases and J dropped 4; count of bases not matched to a gene: 3. The CDR3 contains 13 residues. The CDR3 region is CASSSRGADTQYF. The DNA of the CDR3 is TGTGCCAGCAGCTCGCGGGGGGCAGATACGCAGTATTTT.

The V call is TRBV9, the J call TRBJ1-2, with D possibly being TRBD1 (5 bases). The CDR3 totals 15 residues. Trimming removed 0 bases at V and 0 bases at J, with 9 bases between. Looked up from germline, CDR1 is SGDLS and CDR2 is YYNGEE. CDR3 residues: CASSVVAGTNYGYTF. The CDR3, as DNA: TGTGCCAGCAGCGTAGTAGCAGGGACTAACTATGGCTACACCTTC.

This clone was recorded only once. V and J are TRBV7-9 and TRBJ1-6; 7 bases are shared with TRBD1. There are 15 residues in the CDR3. Germline V gene sequence: CDR1 SEHNR, CDR2 FQNEAQ (reference sequence). J lost 6 bases, V lost 6 bases, and 8 bases had no gene match. CDR3 loop: CASRLEGASNSPLHF. CDR3 coding DNA: TGTGCCAGCAGGCTAGAGGGGGCGAGTAATTCACCCCTCCACTTT.

The chain has TRBV7-2 and TRBJ2-3; 11 bases map to TRBD2. Germline CDR1 and CDR2: SGHTA and FQGNSA. The CDR3 loop spans 17 amino acids. Trimming took 6 bases from V and 2 from J; bases not matched to a gene: 10. The CDR3, as DNA: TGTGCCAGCAGAGCGGGACAACTAGCGGGGGTCACAGATACGCAGTATTTT. This encodes CASRAGQLAGVTDTQYF. Full variable domain (outside the CDR3, taken from reference TRBV7-2 and TRBJ2-3): GAGVSQSPSNKVTEKGKDVELRCDPISGHTALYWYRQSLGQGLEFLIYFQGNSAPDKSGLPSDRFSAERTGGSVSTLTIQRTQQEDSAVYLCASRAGQLAGVTDTQYFGPGTRLTVL.

The genes are TRBV7-3 and TRBJ2-1, with a tentative D call TRBD1 (5 bases). Germline V CDR1 and CDR2: SGHTA, FQGTGA. V was pared by 5 bases and J by 5 bases, with 10 bases between. This CDR3 contains 13 residues. The CDR3 is CASSPDNHNEQFF. The CDR3 DNA reads TGTGCCAGCAGCCCGGACAACCACAATGAGCAGTTCTTC.

V usage is TRBV30 and J usage is TRBJ2-3, with 7 bases aligning to TRBD2. CDR3 length: 15 amino acids. Germline V lookup: CDR1 GTSNPN, CDR2 SVGIG (reference sequence). With V trimmed by 4 bases and J by 6 bases, 13 bases remained unmatched. This CDR3 is CAWTSAGVVSDTQYF. CDR3 coding DNA: TGTGCCTGGACATCGGCGGGAGTAGTATCTGATACGCAGTATTTT.

The chain joins TRBV2 to TRBJ2-5, with TRBD2 identical over 7 bases. Unmatched junction bases numbered 4, after V lost 2 bases and J lost 4 bases. This CDR3 comprises 14 residues. Germline V gene sequence: CDR1 SNHLY, CDR2 FYNNEI. The CDR3 loop reads CASSELTSRETQYF. The DNA for the CDR3 is TGTGCCAGCAGTGAATTGACTAGCAGAGAGACCCAGTACTTC.

This chain's CDR3 is CASSPFDTSYEQYF. CDR3 nucleotide sequence: TGTGCCAGCAGTCCCTTCGACACGTCCTACGAGCAGTACTTC. The V gene is TRBV28, the J gene TRBJ2-7; no firm D call. CDR1 is MDHEN and CDR2 is SYDVKM in the germline V gene. V dropped 5 bases and J dropped 1 base, with 12 bases sitting between them. CDR3 size: 14 residues.

This clone has more than one count but fewer than ten. The genes are TRBV19 and TRBJ1-4, with unresolved D. The V and J ends lost 0 bases and 0 bases respectively, with 8 bases between them. Germline V CDR1 and CDR2: LNHDA, SQIVND (reference sequence). The CDR3 is 16 amino acids. The CDR3 spells CASSIDRGATNEKLFF. The CDR3 DNA reads as TGTGCCAGTAGTATAGATCGGGGAGCAACTAATGAAAAACTGTTTTTT. The full variable domain, rest sourced from reference TRBV19 and TRBJ1-4, is DGGITQSPKYLFRKEGQNVTLSCEQNLNHDAMYWYRQDPGQGLRLIYYSQIVNDFQKGDIAEGYSVSREKKESFPLTVTSAQKNPTAFYLCASSIDRGATNEKLFFGSGTQLSVL.

The chain recombines TRBV9 with TRBJ2-1; TRBD2 agrees at 7 bases. The CDR3 totals 16 residues. Germline CDR1 and CDR2: SGDLS and YYNGEE. The V segment lost 0 bases and the J segment 0 bases; nucleotides outside the gene matches: 3. The CDR3 bases are TGTGCCAGCAGCGTAGTCCCGGGAGGCTCCTACAATGAGCAGTTCTTC. Translating it yields CASSVVPGGSYNEQFF.